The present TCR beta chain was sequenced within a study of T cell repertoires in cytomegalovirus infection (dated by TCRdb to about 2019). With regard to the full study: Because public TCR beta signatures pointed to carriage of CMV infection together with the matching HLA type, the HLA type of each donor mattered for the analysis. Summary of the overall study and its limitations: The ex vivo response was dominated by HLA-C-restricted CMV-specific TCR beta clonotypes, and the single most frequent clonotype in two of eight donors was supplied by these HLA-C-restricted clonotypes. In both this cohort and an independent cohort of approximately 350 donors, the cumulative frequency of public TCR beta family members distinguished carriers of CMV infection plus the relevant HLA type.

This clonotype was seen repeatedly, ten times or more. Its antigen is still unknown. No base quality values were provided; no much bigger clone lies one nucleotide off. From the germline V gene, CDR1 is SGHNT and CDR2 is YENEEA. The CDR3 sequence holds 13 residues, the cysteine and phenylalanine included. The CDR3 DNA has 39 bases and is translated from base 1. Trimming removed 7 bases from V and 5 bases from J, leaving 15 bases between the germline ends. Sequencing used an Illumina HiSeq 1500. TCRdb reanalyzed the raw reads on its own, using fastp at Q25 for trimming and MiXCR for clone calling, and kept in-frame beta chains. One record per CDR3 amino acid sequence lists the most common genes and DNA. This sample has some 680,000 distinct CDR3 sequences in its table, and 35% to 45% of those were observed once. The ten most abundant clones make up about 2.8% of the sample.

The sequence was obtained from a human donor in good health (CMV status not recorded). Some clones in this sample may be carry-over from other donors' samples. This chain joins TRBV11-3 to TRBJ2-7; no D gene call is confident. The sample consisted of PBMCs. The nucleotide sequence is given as TGTGCCAGCACCCCCCGGGCCGCGCACGAGCAGTACTTC. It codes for CASTPRAAHEQYF.